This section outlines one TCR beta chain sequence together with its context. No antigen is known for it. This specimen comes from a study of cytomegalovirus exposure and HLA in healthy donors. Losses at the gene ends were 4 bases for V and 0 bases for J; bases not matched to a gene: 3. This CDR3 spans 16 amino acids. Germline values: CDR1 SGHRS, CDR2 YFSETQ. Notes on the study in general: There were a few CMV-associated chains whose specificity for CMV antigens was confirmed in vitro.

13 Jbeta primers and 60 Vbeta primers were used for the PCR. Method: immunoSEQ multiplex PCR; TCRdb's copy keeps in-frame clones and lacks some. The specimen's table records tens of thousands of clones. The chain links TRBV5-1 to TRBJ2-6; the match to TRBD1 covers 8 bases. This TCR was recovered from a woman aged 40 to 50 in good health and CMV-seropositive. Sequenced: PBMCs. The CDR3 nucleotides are TGCGCCAGCAGCCCAGGGGGCCACTCTGGGGCCAACGTCCTGACTTTC. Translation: CASSPGGHSGANVLTF.